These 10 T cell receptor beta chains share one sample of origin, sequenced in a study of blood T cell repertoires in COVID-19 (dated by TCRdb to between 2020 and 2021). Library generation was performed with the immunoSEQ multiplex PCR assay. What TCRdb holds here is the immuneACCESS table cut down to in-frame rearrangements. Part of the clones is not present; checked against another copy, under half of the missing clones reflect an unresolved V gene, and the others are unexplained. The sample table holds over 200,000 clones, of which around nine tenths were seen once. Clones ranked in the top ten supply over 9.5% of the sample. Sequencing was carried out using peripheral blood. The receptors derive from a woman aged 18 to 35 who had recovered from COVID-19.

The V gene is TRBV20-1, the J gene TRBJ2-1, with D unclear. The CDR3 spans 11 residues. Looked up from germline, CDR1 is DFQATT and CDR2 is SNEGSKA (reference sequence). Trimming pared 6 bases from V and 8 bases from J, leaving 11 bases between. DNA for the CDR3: TGCAGTGCCCCCGAGGCGTATGAGCAGTTCTTC. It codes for CSAPEAYEQFF.

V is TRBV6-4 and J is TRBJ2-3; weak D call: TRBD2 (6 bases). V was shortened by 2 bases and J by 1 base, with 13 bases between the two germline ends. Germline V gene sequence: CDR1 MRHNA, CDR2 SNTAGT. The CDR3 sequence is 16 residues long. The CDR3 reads CASSDSAEGRTDTQYF. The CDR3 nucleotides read TGTGCCAGCAGTGACAGTGCGGAGGGCCGCACAGATACGCAGTATTTT.

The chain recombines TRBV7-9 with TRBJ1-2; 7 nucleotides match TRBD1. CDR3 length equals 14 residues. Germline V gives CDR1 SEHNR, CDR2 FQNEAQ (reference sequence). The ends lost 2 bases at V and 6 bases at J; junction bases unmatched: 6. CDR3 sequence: CASSLSTTGNGYTF. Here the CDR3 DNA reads TGTGCCAGCAGCTTAAGTACGACAGGGAATGGCTACACCTTC. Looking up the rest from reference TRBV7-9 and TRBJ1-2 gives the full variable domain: DTGVSQNPRHKITKRGQNVTFRCDPISEHNRLYWYRQTLGQGPEFLTYFQNEAQLEKSRLLSDRFSAERPKGSFSTLEIQRTEQGDSAMYLCASSLSTTGNGYTFGSGTRLTVV.

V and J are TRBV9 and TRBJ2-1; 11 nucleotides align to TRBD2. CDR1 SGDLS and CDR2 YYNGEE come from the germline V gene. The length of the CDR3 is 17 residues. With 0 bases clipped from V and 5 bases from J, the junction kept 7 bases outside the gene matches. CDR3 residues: CASSVGRLAGGHNEQFF. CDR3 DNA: TGTGCCAGCAGCGTAGGGCGGCTAGCGGGAGGCCACAATGAGCAGTTCTTC. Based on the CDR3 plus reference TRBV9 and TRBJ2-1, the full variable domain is DSGVTQTPKHLITATGQRVTLRCSPRSGDLSVYWYQQSLDQGLQFLIQYYNGEERAKGNILERFSAQQFPDLHSELNLSSLELGDSALYFCASSVGRLAGGHNEQFFGPGTRLTVL.

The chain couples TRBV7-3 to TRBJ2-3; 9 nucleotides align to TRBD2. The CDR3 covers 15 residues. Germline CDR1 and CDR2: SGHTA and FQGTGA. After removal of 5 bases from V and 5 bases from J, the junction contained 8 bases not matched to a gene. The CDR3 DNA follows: TGTGCCAGCAGCGCCGGATTTAGCGGGAGAGATACGCAGTATTTT. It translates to CASSAGFSGRDTQYF.

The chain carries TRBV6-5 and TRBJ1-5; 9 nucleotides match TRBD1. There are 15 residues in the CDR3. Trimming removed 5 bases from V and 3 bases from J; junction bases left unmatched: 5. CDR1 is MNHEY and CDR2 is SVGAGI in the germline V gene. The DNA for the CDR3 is TGTGCCAGCAGTCCGACAGGGGGGACCAATCAGCCCCAGCATTTT. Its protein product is CASSPTGGTNQPQHF.

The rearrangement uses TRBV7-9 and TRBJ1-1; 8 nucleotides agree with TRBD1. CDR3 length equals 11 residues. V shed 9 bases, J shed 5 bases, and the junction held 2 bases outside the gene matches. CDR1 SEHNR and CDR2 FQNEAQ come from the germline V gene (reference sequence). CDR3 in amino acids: CARDRVTEAFF. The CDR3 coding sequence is TGTGCCAGGGACAGGGTAACTGAAGCTTTCTTT.

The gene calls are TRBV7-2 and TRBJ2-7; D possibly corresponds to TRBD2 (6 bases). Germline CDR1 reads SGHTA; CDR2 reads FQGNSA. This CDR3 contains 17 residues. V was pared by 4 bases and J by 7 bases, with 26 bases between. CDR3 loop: CASSSPLEDITAGEQYF. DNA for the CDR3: TGTGCCAGCAGCTCCCCACTGGAGGACATAACGGCGGGGGAGCAGTACTTC. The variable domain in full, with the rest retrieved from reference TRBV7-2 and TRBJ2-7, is GAGVSQSPSNKVTEKGKDVELRCDPISGHTALYWYRQSLGQGLEFLIYFQGNSAPDKSGLPSDRFSAERTGGSVSTLTIQRTQQEDSAVYLCASSSPLEDITAGEQYFGPGTRLTVT.

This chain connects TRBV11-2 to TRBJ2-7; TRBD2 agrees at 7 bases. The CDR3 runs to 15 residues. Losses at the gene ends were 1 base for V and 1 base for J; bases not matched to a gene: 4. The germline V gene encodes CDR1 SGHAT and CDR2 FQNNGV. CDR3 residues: CASSLAGLDSYEQYF. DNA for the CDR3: TGTGCCAGCAGCTTAGCAGGACTAGATTCCTACGAGCAGTACTTC.

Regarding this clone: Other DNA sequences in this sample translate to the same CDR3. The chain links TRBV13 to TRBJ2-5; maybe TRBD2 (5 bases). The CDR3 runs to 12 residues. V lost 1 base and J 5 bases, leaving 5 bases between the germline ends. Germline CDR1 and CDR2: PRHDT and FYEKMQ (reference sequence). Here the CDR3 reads CASSLAGETQYF. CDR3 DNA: TGTGCCAGCAGCTTAGCGGGGGAGACCCAGTACTTC.